In this sample, the clone carrying this T cell receptor beta chain turned up a few times. Its antigen is unidentified. Samples were assayed with immunoSEQ v3.0 at survey level. Measured with immunoSEQ multiplex PCR; TCRdb has only the in-frame clones, and not every one. The repertoire holds roughly 18,000 clones, with 90% to 95% as singletons. These data come from a study of long-term antiretroviral therapy in people with HIV. Broader study findings: Absence of data on ART adherence, viral resistance or therapy changes was noted.

Every participant with HIV received treatment in the United States. The sequences come from unsorted PBMCs, collected 3 years after starting antiretroviral therapy. This TCR was recovered from a man aged 45-65 years with HIV.

The CDR3, as DNA: TGTGCCAGCAGCTCCTCCGACTACAATGAGCAGTTCTTC. It translates to CASSSSDYNEQFF. The V and J genes are TRBV7-2 and TRBJ2-1; D gene unclear. Germline values: CDR1 SGHTA, CDR2 FQGNSA. The CDR3 sequence is 13 residues long. V was cut by 4 bases and J by 3 bases, with 7 bases left in between. Together with reference TRBV7-2 and TRBJ2-1, the CDR3 gives the full variable domain: GAGVSQSPSNKVTEKGKDVELRCDPISGHTALYWYRQSLGQGLEFLIYFQGNSAPDKSGLPSDRFSAERTGGSVSTLTIQRTQQEDSAVYLCASSSSDYNEQFFGPGTRLTVL.